The TCR beta chain under discussion was sequenced for a study of long-term antiretroviral therapy in people with HIV. Specimens held roughly 0.9-10 million cryopreserved PBMC prior to DNA extraction. Study-wide findings and caveats: Pre-ART clonal expansions dominated every time point's repertoire.

Assay version v3.0 of immunoSEQ was used, and it was run at survey level. Sequencing used immunoSEQ multiplex PCR; TCRdb keeps in-frame clones, though not all of them. The data contain about 36,000 clones, roughly 80% of them seen just once; the ten biggest clones take up around 5.5%. Of note for this clone: Its antigen is undetermined.

Unmatched junction bases numbered 12, after V lost 5 bases and J lost 5 bases. The CDR3 covers 15 residues. CDR1 and CDR2 from the germline V gene are MNHNS and SASEGT. The J gene is TRBJ2-7, the V gene TRBV6-1; 7 positions match TRBD1. Here the sequenced sample was unsorted PBMCs, taken 3.4 years after starting antiretroviral therapy. This clonotype originated in a man aged 30-40 years with HIV. CDR3 residues: CASSPRDSRRNEQYF. CDR3 nucleotides: TGTGCCAGCAGTCCCCGGGACAGCCGACGGAACGAGCAGTACTTC.